This TCR beta chain was found in a study of spatial heterogeneity in lung cancer (dated by TCRdb to about 2019). Regarding the complete study: Beta-chain transcripts were consistently detected in greater numbers than alpha-chain transcripts, which likely reflected higher beta-chain transcript abundance. In the raw uncorrected reads, each unique combination of TCR and UMI appeared more than ten times on average. In non-small cell lung cancer, the study quantitatively compared TCR alpha and beta repertoires across several tumor regions, matched nontumor lung, and blood. Nonsynonymous mutation counts, determined by whole-exome sequencing of tumor tissue, were related to features of the TCR repertoire. Both alpha and beta chains were TCR-sequenced in samples taken at surgery, namely 220 tumor regions, 63 to 70 matched nontumor lung samples and approximately 51 PBMC samples.

The germline V gene supplies CDR1 MDHEN and CDR2 SYDVKM. Taken from cysteine to phenylalanine, the CDR3 has 15 residues. Only the CDR3 region is kept as DNA, spanning 45 bases read in frame from base 1. V has 4 bases trimmed and J has 6 bases trimmed; junction bases matching no gene number 9. Overall results and qualifications from the work: Additional single-cell paired TCR alpha and beta sequencing was considered necessary to confirm, at a functional level, the hypothesis that regional TCRs recognize regional mutations. Ubiquitous expanded tumor TCRs were found in blood more often at tumor resection than at routine follow-up.

This clonotype was found once. What this receptor recognizes is not known. It has no much larger one-base neighbor in the sample; base qualities were not kept. One read alone lends weak support. In light of the paper, this sample's time point label describes: sample taken at primary tumor resection. Whole RNA extracted from tumor and nontumor lung tissue, or from cryopreserved PBMC samples, was used for TCR sequencing without cell sorting. The donors were some 76 patients from the lung TRACERx cohort who had early-stage, untreated non-small cell lung cancer. Only patients with enough RNA available from two or more tumor regions were chosen for TCR sequencing. Library method: 5' RACE. Sequencing was performed on a NextSeq 500. In the TCR library protocol, a unique molecular identifier was attached to each TCR cDNA molecule so that PCR and sequencing errors could be corrected. The source study handled its data this way. TCR identification, UMI-based error correction and CDR3 extraction were performed with Decombinator tools. TCRs above a frequency of 2 per 1,000, corresponding to the top 1% of the tumor frequency distribution, were defined as expanded. Rényi diversity was computed with the R vegan package after subsampling each repertoire 100 times to 5,000 TCRs. CDR3 similarity networks were constructed using string-kernel similarity of amino acid triplets, with links drawn between CDR3s whose pairwise similarity was above 0.82. TCRdb reran the public reads through fastp at Q25 and MiXCR, keeping productive beta chains. When rows share a CDR3 protein, they turn into one entry using the most common DNA and genes. TCRdb, not the authors, supplied the V and J calls. This sample holds tens of thousands of distinct CDR3 sequences; under 25% were observed only once. The ten most abundant clones make up 6.2% of the sample.

The sequencing used PBMCs, collected at surgery. The chain joins TRBV28 to TRBJ1-5; TRBD1 matches 7 bases in the middle. The clonotype comes from a male donor with early-stage non-small cell lung cancer. The DNA sequence reads TGTGCCAGCAGTTCCCAAGGGGGCGTGAGTCAGCCCCAGCATTTT. Its product reads: CASSSQGGVSQPQHF. Supplemented by the reference TRBV28 and TRBJ1-5 proteins around the CDR3, the complete variable domain is DVKVTQSSRYLVKRTGEKVFLECVQDMDHENMFWYRQDPGLGLRLIYFSYDVKMKEKGDIPEGYSVSREKKERFSLILESASTNQTSMYLCASSSQGGVSQPQHFGDGTRLSIL.